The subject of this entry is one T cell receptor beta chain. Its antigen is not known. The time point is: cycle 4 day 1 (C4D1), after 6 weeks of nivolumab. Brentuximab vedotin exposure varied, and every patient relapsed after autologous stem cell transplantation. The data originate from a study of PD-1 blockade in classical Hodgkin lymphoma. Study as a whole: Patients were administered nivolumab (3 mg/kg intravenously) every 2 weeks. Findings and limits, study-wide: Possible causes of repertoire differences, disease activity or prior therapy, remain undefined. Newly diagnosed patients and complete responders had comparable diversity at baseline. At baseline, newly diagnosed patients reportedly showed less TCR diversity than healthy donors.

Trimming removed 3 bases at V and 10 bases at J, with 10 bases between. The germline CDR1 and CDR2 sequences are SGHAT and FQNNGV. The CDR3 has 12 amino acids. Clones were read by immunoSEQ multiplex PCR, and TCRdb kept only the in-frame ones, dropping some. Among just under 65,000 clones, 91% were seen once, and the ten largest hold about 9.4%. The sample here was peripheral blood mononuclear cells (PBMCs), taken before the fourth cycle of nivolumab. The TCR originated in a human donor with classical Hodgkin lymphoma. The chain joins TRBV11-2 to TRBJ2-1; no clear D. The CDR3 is CASSFLTYEQFF. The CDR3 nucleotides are TGTGCCAGCAGCTTCTTGACCTACGAGCAGTTCTTC.